The 26 T cell receptor beta chains given below trace back to one sample, sequenced in a study of blood T cell repertoires in COVID-19. Some clones are missing from TCRdb's copy, which holds only in-frame ones; the method was immunoSEQ multiplex PCR. The sample records about 160,000 clones, roughly four fifths being singletons. Sequenced: peripheral blood. These receptors all come from a woman older than 75 with acute or convalescent COVID-19.

The chain recombines TRBV5-1 with TRBJ2-7, with D uncertain. Germline CDR1 reads SGHRS; CDR2 reads YFSETQ. The CDR3 loop spans 12 amino acids. The V end was cut by 1 base, the J end by 3 bases, with 5 bases between. In DNA, the CDR3 is TGCGCCAGCAGCTTGTCTAACTACGAGCAGTACTTC. It translates to CASSLSNYEQYF.

V is TRBV15 and J is TRBJ1-5; no clear D gene. The length of the CDR3 is 16 residues. Germline V gene sequence: CDR1 LNHNV, CDR2 YYDKDF (reference sequence). The ends were cut back, 1 base at V and 2 bases at J, with 12 bases in the middle. The CDR3 bases are TGTGCCACCAGCAGAGGGGGAATGAGGGGCAATCAGCCCCAGCATTTT. This encodes CATSRGGMRGNQPQHF. Variable domain in full (rest from reference TRBV15 and TRBJ1-5): DAMVIQNPRYQVTQFGKPVTLSCSQTLNHNVMYWYQQKSSQAPKLLFHYYDKDFNNEADTPDNFQSRRPNTSFCFLDIRSPGLGDTAMYLCATSRGGMRGNQPQHFGDGTRLSIL.

This rearrangement joins TRBV5-1 to TRBJ2-7, with 12 bases aligning to TRBD2. CDR3 length equals 17 residues. Germline CDR1 reads SGHRS; CDR2 reads YFSETQ. V gave up 0 bases and J gave up 3 bases; unmatched junction bases: 7. The CDR3 sequence is CASSLDPTSGRNYEQYF. In nucleotides, the CDR3 is TGCGCCAGCAGCTTGGACCCAACTAGCGGGAGGAACTACGAGCAGTACTTC.

The chain employs TRBV12-3 or TRBV12-4 and TRBJ2-3; the match to TRBD2 covers 15 bases. J lost 8 bases, V lost 6 bases, and 0 bases had no gene match. The CDR3 is 13 residues long. CDR3: CASRGLAGGTQYF. CDR3 DNA: TGTGCCAGCAGGGGACTAGCGGGGGGTACGCAGTATTTT.

The sample holds one count of this clone. This chain joins TRBV18 and TRBJ1-2; D is unresolved. Germline CDR1 and CDR2: KGHSH and LQKENI. This CDR3 has 14 residues. V shed 2 bases and J shed 6 bases, with 13 bases lying between them. The CDR3 loop reads CASSPSNSRDGYTF. CDR3 in DNA: TGTGCCAGCTCACCATCGAACAGTCGCGATGGCTACACCTTC.

This clone was detected once. V gene TRBV9 combines with J gene TRBJ1-2; TRBD1 agrees at 10 bases. Unmatched junction bases numbered 4, after V lost 1 base and J lost 4 bases. This CDR3 is built from 15 residues. Germline loops: CDR1 SGDLS, CDR2 YYNGEE. The chain's CDR3 is CASSVPGQGFYGYTF. The CDR3 bases are TGTGCCAGCAGCGTACCGGGACAGGGGTTCTATGGCTACACCTTC. Drawing the rest from reference TRBV9 and TRBJ1-2, the complete variable domain is DSGVTQTPKHLITATGQRVTLRCSPRSGDLSVYWYQQSLDQGLQFLIQYYNGEERAKGNILERFSAQQFPDLHSELNLSSLELGDSALYFCASSVPGQGFYGYTFGSGTRLTVV.

The chain employs TRBV7-6 and TRBJ2-3; D gene unclear. CDR1 is SGHVS and CDR2 is FNYEAQ in the germline V gene. Trimming shortened V by 1 base and J by 2 bases, and 7 bases separated the two germline ends. The CDR3 loop spans 14 amino acids. CDR3 sequence reads: CASSLGSVTDTQYF. The CDR3 DNA reads TGTGCCAGCAGCTTAGGGAGCGTCACAGATACGCAGTATTTT.

The table lists this clone with a count of one. This rearrangement joins TRBV28 to TRBJ1-1; D is perhaps TRBD1 (5 bases). Per germline, CDR1 MDHEN and CDR2 SYDVKM. Trimming left V 1 base short and J 2 bases short, with 8 bases between. CDR3 length equals 14 residues. The CDR3: CASSLLGQNTEAFF. CDR3 bases: TGTGCCAGCAGTTTATTGGGGCAAAACACTGAAGCTTTCTTT.

J is TRBJ1-2 and V is TRBV5-6; the D gene is possibly TRBD1 (5 bases). This CDR3 is 15 amino acids long. Trimming stripped 0 bases from V and 5 bases from J, with 14 bases between. CDR1 SGHDT and CDR2 YYEEEE come from the germline V gene. DNA of the CDR3: TGTGCCAGCAGCTTGGTCGGAGTTACAGGTTATGGCTACACCTTC. Protein product: CASSLVGVTGYGYTF.

This chain joins TRBV10-3 and TRBJ2-2; 7 nucleotides align to TRBD2. The CDR3 loop spans 12 amino acids. CDR1 is ENHRY and CDR2 is SYGVKD in the germline V gene. Trimming removed 11 bases from V and 6 bases from J; junction bases left unmatched: 6. CDR3 bases: TGTGCCGCCGGACTAGAACCCGGGGAGCTGTTTTTT. It specifies CAAGLEPGELFF.

J is TRBJ2-2 and V is TRBV19, with TRBD2 matching 13 bases. Per the germline V gene, CDR1 is LNHDA and CDR2 is SQIVND (reference sequence). With 5 bases clipped from V and 5 bases from J, the junction kept 8 bases outside the gene matches. The CDR3 spans 17 residues. This chain's CDR3 is CASSGTSGIRGTGELFF. The CDR3 DNA sequence: TGTGCCAGTAGTGGGACTAGCGGGATCCGAGGAACCGGGGAGCTGTTTTTT. The variable domain in full, with the rest retrieved from reference TRBV19 and TRBJ2-2, is DGGITQSPKYLFRKEGQNVTLSCEQNLNHDAMYWYRQDPGQGLRLIYYSQIVNDFQKGDIAEGYSVSREKKESFPLTVTSAQKNPTAFYLCASSGTSGIRGTGELFFGEGSRLTVL.

This clone has just one count. The rearrangement uses TRBV6-6 and TRBJ1-6; 9 bases match TRBD1. The ends lost 4 bases at V and 11 bases at J; junction bases unmatched: 3. The CDR3 consists of 13 residues. Germline V gene lookup returns CDR1 MNHNY and CDR2 SVGAGI (reference sequence). The CDR3 DNA is TGTGCCAGCAGTTCCGGGACAGGGACACCCCTCCACTTT. Translating gives CASSSGTGTPLHF.

The chain links TRBV6-5 to TRBJ1-2; 10 nucleotides align to TRBD1. Per the germline V gene, CDR1 is MNHEY and CDR2 is SVGAGI. V was pared by 5 bases and J by 8 bases, with 8 bases of the junction left unmatched. The CDR3 totals 14 residues. The CDR3: CASSLAGTGEGYTF. CDR3 in DNA: TGTGCCAGCAGTCTTGCCGGGACAGGGGAAGGCTACACCTTC.

This chain links TRBV27 with TRBJ2-5; 11 bases are shared with TRBD2. Germline values: CDR1 MNHEY, CDR2 SMNVEV (reference sequence). V gave up 4 bases and J gave up 4 bases; unmatched junction bases: 8. The CDR3 loop spans 16 amino acids. Here the CDR3 reads CASSSPSGGPGETQYF. In DNA form, the CDR3 reads TGTGCCAGCAGTTCCCCTAGCGGGGGGCCCGGAGAGACCCAGTACTTC.

V gene TRBV21-1 combines with J gene TRBJ2-7; the D call in the table, TRBD2, was not verified against the DNA. TRBV21-1 counts as a pseudogene. CDR3 length: 23 residues. For the CDR3, the DNA is TGTGCCAGCAGCCACTGCCCCCTACTAAGACAGGGGGGAGGACTAGCGGGATTCTACGAGCAGTACTTC. It yields the protein CASSHCPLLRQGGGLAGFYEQYF.

The V gene is TRBV24-1, the J gene TRBJ2-3, with a tentative D call TRBD2 (5 bases). CDR3 size: 16 residues. V was trimmed by 3 bases and J by 5 bases, leaving 17 bases between them. Germline V gene data show CDR1 as KGHDR and CDR2 as SFDVKD. CDR3 sequence (DNA): TGTGCCACCAGTGATCAAAGATCGGGCGGGCAAGATACGCAGTATTTT. Amino acids: CATSDQRSGGQDTQYF.

The chain employs TRBV7-8 and TRBJ1-2, with D tentatively TRBD1 (5 bases). There are 14 residues in the CDR3. Looked up from germline, CDR1 is SGHVS and CDR2 is FQNEAQ. With 5 bases removed from V and 4 bases from J, the gap between germline ends came to 14 bases. This CDR3 reads CASSRKTDLYGYTF. The CDR3 nucleotides are TGTGCCAGCAGCCGGAAGACAGACCTCTATGGCTACACCTTC.

The chain uses TRBV7-9 and TRBJ2-7; a possible D gene is TRBD1 (5 bases). This CDR3 contains 14 residues. V shed 4 bases and J shed 3 bases, with 13 bases lying between them. Per the germline V gene, CDR1 is SEHNR and CDR2 is FQNEAQ (reference sequence). CDR3 coding DNA: TGTGCCAGCAGCTATTCCGACAGAAACTACGAGCAGTACTTC. It translates to CASSYSDRNYEQYF. The entire variable domain, with the rest obtained from reference TRBV7-9 and TRBJ2-7, is as follows: DTGVSQNPRHKITKRGQNVTFRCDPISEHNRLYWYRQTLGQGPEFLTYFQNEAQLEKSRLLSDRFSAERPKGSFSTLEIQRTEQGDSAMYLCASSYSDRNYEQYFGPGTRLTVT.

This clone turned up a few times. The chain carries TRBV5-4 and TRBJ1-1, with a tentative D call TRBD1 (6 bases). CDR3 length equals 13 residues. CDR1 is SGHNT and CDR2 is YYREEE in the germline V gene (reference sequence). V was pared by 4 bases and J by 6 bases, with 13 bases between. The CDR3 bases are TGTGCCAGCAGCCTTCCATGGACAGCTGAAGCTTTCTTT. It specifies CASSLPWTAEAFF.

The chain couples TRBV28 to TRBJ1-3; weak D call: TRBD1 (5 bases). The CDR3 has 15 residues. CDR1 is MDHEN, CDR2 SYDVKM, per germline. V was trimmed by 2 bases and J by 5 bases, leaving 13 bases between them. The DNA of the CDR3 is TGTGCCAGCAGTTTACTCGGTAGGGGCAGAAACACCATATATTTT. It is translated as CASSLLGRGRNTIYF.

This sequence joins TRBV2 and TRBJ2-1, with 11 nucleotides matching TRBD2. Per the germline V gene, CDR1 is SNHLY and CDR2 is FYNNEI. CDR3 size: 18 residues. Losses at the gene ends were 3 bases for V and 5 bases for J; bases not matched to a gene: 12. The CDR3 DNA follows: TGTGCCAGCAGTGATACGGCTAGCGGGGGGCCCAGGGACAATGAGCAGTTCTTC. Translating gives CASSDTASGGPRDNEQFF.

This chain joins TRBV5-1 and TRBJ2-1; 9 bases align to TRBD2. With V trimmed by 0 bases and J by 6 bases, 4 bases remained unmatched. This CDR3 region has 15 residues. Germline-derived CDR1 and CDR2 are SGHRS and YFSETQ. The CDR3 DNA is TGCGCCAGCAGCTTGGTGGCGGGGGGGATCAATGAGCAGTTCTTC. It yields the protein CASSLVAGGINEQFF.

This rearrangement joins TRBV2 to TRBJ1-2; 7 positions match TRBD1. The CDR3 has 14 residues. From germline, CDR1 is SNHLY and CDR2 FYNNEI. With 2 bases clipped from V and 0 bases from J, the junction kept 0 bases outside the gene matches. The CDR3 protein is CASSEQGANYGYTF. The CDR3 DNA reads as TGTGCCAGCAGTGAACAGGGGGCTAACTATGGCTACACCTTC.

V and J are TRBV9 and TRBJ1-6; no clear D. The V gene lost 4 bases and the J gene lost 2 bases, with 10 bases spanning the gap. The germline V gene has CDR1 SGDLS and CDR2 YYNGEE. The CDR3 has 15 amino acids. As DNA, the CDR3 is TGTGCCAGCAGCTCCGAATCAGCCTATAATTCACCCCTCCACTTT. This codes for CASSSESAYNSPLHF.

V is TRBV6-2 or TRBV6-3 and J is TRBJ2-3; D remains ambiguous. Germline V gene data show CDR1 as MNHEY and CDR2 as SVGEGT. Deletions cut 0 bases from V and 2 bases from J, with 9 bases between. There are 15 residues in the CDR3. The DNA for the CDR3 is TGTGCCAGCAGTTACTCGTATCCTTTCACAGATACGCAGTATTTT. It yields the protein CASSYSYPFTDTQYF.

This rearrangement joins TRBV4-1 to TRBJ2-7; 10 positions agree with TRBD2. Germline CDR1 MGHRA, CDR2 YSYEKL. This CDR3 spans 16 amino acids. J gave up 0 bases and V 0 bases, and 2 bases lay outside the gene matches. The CDR3 protein is CASSQEKRGGSYEQYF. CDR3 nucleotides: TGCGCCAGCAGCCAAGAAAAGCGGGGGGGCTCCTACGAGCAGTACTTC.